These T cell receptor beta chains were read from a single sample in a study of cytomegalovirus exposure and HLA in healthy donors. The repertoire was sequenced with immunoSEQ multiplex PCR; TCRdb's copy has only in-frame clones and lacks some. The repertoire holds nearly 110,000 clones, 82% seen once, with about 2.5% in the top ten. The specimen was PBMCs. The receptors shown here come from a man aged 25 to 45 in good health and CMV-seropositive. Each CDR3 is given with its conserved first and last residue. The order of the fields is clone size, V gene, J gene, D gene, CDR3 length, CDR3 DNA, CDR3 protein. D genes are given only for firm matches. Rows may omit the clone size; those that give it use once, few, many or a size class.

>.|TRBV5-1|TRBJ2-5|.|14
TGCGCCAGCAGACCTAGCCCTAGCCAAGAGACCCAGTACTTC
CASRPSPSQETQYF
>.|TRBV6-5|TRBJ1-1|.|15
TGTGCCAGCATCCCCTTAAAGGGGAGGGTCACTGAAGCTTTCTTT
CASIPLKGRVTEAFF
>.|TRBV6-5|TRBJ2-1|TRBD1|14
TGTGCCAGCAGTTCCCGGGACAGCTACAATGAGCAGTTCTTC
CASSSRDSYNEQFF
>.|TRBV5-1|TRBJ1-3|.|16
TGCGCCAGCAGACTCGGCGGAGACGGCTCTGGAAACACCATATATTTT
CASRLGGDGSGNTIYF
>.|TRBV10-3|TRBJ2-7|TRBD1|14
TGTGCCAGCAGACCGACAGGGGGCGTCCGGGAGCAGTACTTC
CASRPTGGVREQYF
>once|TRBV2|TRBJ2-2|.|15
TGTGCCAGCACGGGGACAAGCTCGAACACCGGGGAGCTGTTTTTT
CASTGTSSNTGELFF
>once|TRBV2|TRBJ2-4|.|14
TGTGCCAGCAGTGAACGTCAAGCCAAAAACAGTCAGTACTTC
CASSERQAKNSQYF
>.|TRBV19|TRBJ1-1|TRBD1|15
TGTGCCAGTAGTACCTCGACAGGGTTTGGTACTGAAGCTTTCTTT
CASSTSTGFGTEAFF
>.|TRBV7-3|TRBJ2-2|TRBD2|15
TGTGCCAGCAGCCCAGCGGGGGAAGCCACCGGGGAGCTGTTTTTT
CASSPAGEATGELFF
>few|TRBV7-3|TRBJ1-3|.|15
TGTGCCAGCAGGAATTCGGCAGGAGGGTTCGGCACCATATATTTT
CASRNSAGGFGTIYF
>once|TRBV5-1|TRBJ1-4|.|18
TGCGCCAGCAGCCCGGAGGTACAGGGACTAGGTTCAATGAAAAAACTGTTTTTT
CASSPEVQGLGSMKKLFF
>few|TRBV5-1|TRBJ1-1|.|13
TGCGCCAGCAGCCTGACAGTTGTAACTGAAGCTTTCTTT
CASSLTVVTEAFF
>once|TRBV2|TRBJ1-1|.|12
TGTGCCAGCAGGGCGGCGGGCGCTGAAGCTTTCTTT
CASRAAGAEAFF
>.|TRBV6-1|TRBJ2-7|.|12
TGTGCCAGCAGTCTCAGGGGTTACGAGCAGTACTTC
CASSLRGYEQYF
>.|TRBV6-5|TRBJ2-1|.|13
TGTGCCAGCGTGGGCTCTTTCTACAATGAGCAGTTCTTC
CASVGSFYNEQFF
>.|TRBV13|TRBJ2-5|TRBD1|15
TGTGCCAGCAGCACCAGGGGGCTACGCGAAGAGACCCAGTACTTC
CASSTRGLREETQYF
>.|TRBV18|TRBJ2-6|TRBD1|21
TGTGCCAGCTCCCACCGCGGTCTGGAGGGACAGGGGAGCTCTGGGGCCAACGTCCTGACTTTC
CASSHRGLEGQGSSGANVLTF
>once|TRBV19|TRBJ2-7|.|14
TGTGCCAGTAGCTTGACAGTTGTTTCCTACGAGCAGTACTTC
CASSLTVVSYEQYF
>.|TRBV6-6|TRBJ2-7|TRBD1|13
TGTGCCAGCAGTTCCGGGACAGGGGGCGAGCAGTACTTC
CASSSGTGGEQYF
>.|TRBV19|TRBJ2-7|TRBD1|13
TGTGCCAGTGACGGACAGGGCTCCTACGAGCAGTACTTC
CASDGQGSYEQYF
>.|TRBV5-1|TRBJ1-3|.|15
TGCGCCAGCAGCGCCTACAGTGACTCTGGAAACACCATATATTTT
CASSAYSDSGNTIYF
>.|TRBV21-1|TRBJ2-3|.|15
TGTGCCAGCAGCAAAGGGGGGGAGCACGCAGATACGCAGTATTTT
CASSKGGEHADTQYF
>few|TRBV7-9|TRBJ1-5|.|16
TGTGCCAGCAGCCCGGCCCAGGGCGTCGGCAATCAGCCCCAGCATTTT
CASSPAQGVGNQPQHF
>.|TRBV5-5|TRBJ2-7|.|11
TGTGCCAGCAGCCCATCCTACGAGCAGTACTTC
CASSPSYEQYF
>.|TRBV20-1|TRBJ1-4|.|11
TGCAGTGCTATGGACAACGAAAAACTGTTTTTT
CSAMDNEKLFF
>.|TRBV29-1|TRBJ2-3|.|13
TGCAGCGTAAATTCAGGGAGCACAGATACGCAGTATTTT
CSVNSGSTDTQYF
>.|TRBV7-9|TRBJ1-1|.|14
TGTGCCAGCAGCCAACGGGGCGGACAGCCTGAAGCTTTCTTT
CASSQRGGQPEAFF
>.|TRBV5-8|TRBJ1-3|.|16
TGTGCCAGCACCTTTCGGACTTTCGGCTCTGGAAACACCATATATTTT
CASTFRTFGSGNTIYF